The present TCR beta chain was sequenced within a study of human T cells and chemical hapten exposure. Study context: The sensitizing agent was 2% DPC, placed on around 2 cm by around 2 cm of upper inner arm skin. Predominantly women, the patients had alopecia areata, totalis or universalis. Study-level points and caveats: Following DPC sensitization, TCRs present above 1 in 1000 frequency showed no change.

With regard to this clonotype: Its antigen is as yet unknown.

Trimming pared 7 bases from V and 4 bases from J, leaving 8 bases between. Germline V gene sequence: CDR1 MNHEY, CDR2 SVGEGT. The CDR3 has 11 amino acids. Time point described: patch test 1, 2 weeks after DPC sensitization. Documented treatment: therapeutic diphenylcyclopropenone sensitization with weekly scalp DPC. A single record per CDR3 protein comes from TCRdb applying MiXCR to the RACE reads. Of some 170,000 distinct CDR3 sequences in the sample, around 24% were seen once. V gene TRBV6-2 or TRBV6-3 combines with J gene TRBJ2-7, with D uncertain. The clonotype originates from a woman aged 50 to 60 with alopecia areata. Some clones in this sample may be carry-over from other donors' samples. The specimen was whole blood, collected in connection with sensitization to the hapten diphenylcyclopropenone (DPC). The CDR3 DNA follows: TGTGCCAGCATTGCGGCGTACGAGCAGTACTTC. Translation gives CASIAAYEQYF.